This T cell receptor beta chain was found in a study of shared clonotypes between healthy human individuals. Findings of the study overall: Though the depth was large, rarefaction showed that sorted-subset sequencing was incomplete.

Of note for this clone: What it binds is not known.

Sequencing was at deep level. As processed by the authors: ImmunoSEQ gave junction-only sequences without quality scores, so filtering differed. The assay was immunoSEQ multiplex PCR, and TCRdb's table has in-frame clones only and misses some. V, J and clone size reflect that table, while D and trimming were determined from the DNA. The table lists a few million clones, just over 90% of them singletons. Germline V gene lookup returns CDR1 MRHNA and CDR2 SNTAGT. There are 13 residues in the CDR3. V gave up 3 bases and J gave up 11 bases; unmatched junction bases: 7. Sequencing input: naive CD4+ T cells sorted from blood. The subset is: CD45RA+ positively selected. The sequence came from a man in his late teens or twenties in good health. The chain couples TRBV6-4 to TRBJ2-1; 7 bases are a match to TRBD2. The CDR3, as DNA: TGTGCCAGCAGTGATCGGGCTAGCGGAAAGCAGTTCTTC. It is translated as CASSDRASGKQFF.